These 30 T cell receptor beta chains were sequenced from one sample in a study of early T cells in non-severe SARS-CoV-2 infection. TCRdb ran MiXCR on the 5' RACE reads and lists one entry per CDR3 protein. The table lists 30,000 to 45,000 distinct CDR3 sequences, about 9.3% of them singletons. The material sequenced was whole blood. The receptors were sampled from an adult who was a healthcare worker with PCR-confirmed SARS-CoV-2 infection or an uninfected control (not recorded which).

In this sample, this clonotype turned up a few times. The chain couples TRBV7-9 to TRBJ2-7; a weak D match, TRBD2 (5 bases). V was pared by 1 base and J by 6 bases, with 7 bases between. The CDR3 spans 12 residues. Germline-derived CDR1 and CDR2 are SEHNR and FQNEAQ (reference sequence). The CDR3 region is CASSLDAGEQYF. The CDR3 coding sequence is TGTGCCAGCAGCTTAGACGCGGGCGAGCAGTACTTC.

This clonotype came up a few times. The gene calls are TRBV6-2 or TRBV6-3 and TRBJ1-1; no clear D. From germline, CDR1 is MNHEY and CDR2 SVGEGT. This CDR3 is built from 15 residues. The germline V and J ends were trimmed by 7 bases and 6 bases, with 21 bases remaining between them. CDR3 nucleotides: TGTGCCAGCAACTCGGCGAGTGGGTTTGGAGCTGAAGCTTTCTTT. Protein: CASNSASGFGAEAFF.

A note on this clonotype: A read error may account for a junction end that differs from germline. The rearrangement uses TRBV27 and TRBJ1-5; maybe TRBD1 (6 bases). The CDR3 has 14 amino acids. Per germline, CDR1 MNHEY and CDR2 SMNVEV (reference sequence). The CDR3 nucleotides are TGTACCAGCAGAAGTCAGGGGACTTTTCAGCCCCAGCATTTT. It encodes CTSRSQGTFQPQHF.

The rearrangement links TRBV4-2 to TRBJ1-2; 8 bases fit TRBD1. The CDR3 length is 16 residues. Germline V gives CDR1 LGHNA, CDR2 YNFKEQ. V trimming: 5 bases; J trimming: 5 bases; junction bases outside the gene matches: 13. CDR3 protein: CASSNNPGGASYGYTF. In nucleotides, the CDR3 is TGTGCCAGCAGCAATAACCCAGGGGGCGCGTCTTATGGCTACACCTTC.

This clonotype was seen repeatedly, ten times or more. V usage is TRBV6-9 and J usage is TRBJ2-1; 10 nucleotides agree with TRBD1. V was pared by 6 bases and J by 5 bases, with 4 bases of the junction left unmatched. Germline CDR1 reads MNHGY; CDR2 reads SVAAGI. The CDR3 loop spans 14 amino acids. The CDR3: CASSAGTGDNEQFF. The CDR3 nucleotides read TGTGCCAGCAGCGCAGGGACAGGGGACAATGAGCAGTTCTTC.

This clonotype was detected ten times or more. CDR3 nucleotides: TGTGCCAGCAGCTTTGGGCCCGACCGGACATCGAACACTGAAGCTTTCTTT. It codes for CASSFGPDRTSNTEAFF. The chain couples TRBV7-3 to TRBJ1-1, with D maybe TRBD1 (5 bases). Germline V gene sequence: CDR1 SGHTA, CDR2 FQGTGA. This CDR3 is built from 17 residues. The germline V and J ends were trimmed by 3 bases and 1 base, with 18 bases remaining between them.

At least ten counts were recorded for this clonotype. The gene calls are TRBV12-3 or TRBV12-4 and TRBJ1-5; 7 nucleotides agree with TRBD1. The J segment lost 4 bases and the V segment lost 10 bases, leaving 4 bases of the junction unmatched. This CDR3 has 12 amino acids. Written as DNA, the CDR3 is TGTGCCACCTCAGGGGGGAATCAGCCCCAGCATTTT. It specifies CATSGGNQPQHF.

This clonotype occurred many times. This chain links TRBV5-1 with TRBJ2-1; 10 nucleotides agree with TRBD2. V shed 5 bases and J 9 bases; nucleotides not matched to a gene: 5. The CDR3 covers 13 residues. Germline loops: CDR1 SGHRS, CDR2 YFSETQ. In nucleotides, the CDR3 is TGCGCCAGCAGGAGCGGGGGGGCCATTGAGCAGTTCTTC. Translating gives CASRSGGAIEQFF.

The chain employs TRBV5-4 and TRBJ2-5; 9 nucleotides align to TRBD1. The germline CDR1 and CDR2 sequences are SGHNT and YYREEE (reference sequence). The CDR3 runs 15 residues. Losses at the gene ends were 4 bases for V and 4 bases for J; bases not matched to a gene: 8. CDR3 region: CASSRQEDRGETQYF. CDR3 DNA: TGTGCCAGCAGCCGGCAAGAGGACAGGGGAGAGACCCAGTACTTC.

This clonotype showed up many times. This chain uses TRBV29-1 with TRBJ1-1, with no clear D. Germline CDR1 SQVTM, CDR2 ANQGSEA. The CDR3 has 13 amino acids. The V and J ends lost 2 bases and 3 bases respectively, with 10 bases between them. The CDR3 DNA sequence: TGCAGCGTTGAACGGCAGGAGGACACTGAAGCTTTCTTT. Translated: CSVERQEDTEAFF.

V and J are TRBV29-1 and TRBJ1-6, with D perhaps matching TRBD1 (6 bases). V gave up 7 bases and J gave up 7 bases, with 11 bases separating them. The CDR3 runs to 12 residues. The germline V gene encodes CDR1 SQVTM and CDR2 ANQGSEA. This chain's CDR3 is CSAKTGNSPLHF. The CDR3 bases are TGCAGCGCAAAGACAGGAAATTCACCCCTCCACTTT.

This clonotype appeared many times. The V gene is TRBV11-2, the J gene TRBJ1-4; D perhaps matches TRBD1 (6 bases). The CDR3 is 17 amino acids. The V end lost 4 bases, the J end lost 0 bases, and 15 bases lay between the germline ends. Germline V gene data show CDR1 as SGHAT and CDR2 as FQNNGV. For the CDR3, the DNA is TGTGCCAGCAGCTCTCCTGGGGGCCTGGCAACTAATGAAAAACTGTTTTTT. It specifies CASSSPGGLATNEKLFF.

This clonotype was recorded a few times. This chain links TRBV19 with TRBJ1-4, with a possible D match to TRBD1 (5 bases). The CDR3 runs to 15 residues. CDR1 and CDR2 from the germline V gene are LNHDA and SQIVND (reference sequence). Trimming shortened V by 5 bases and J by 8 bases, and 18 bases separated the two germline ends. The DNA for the CDR3 is TGTGCCAGTAGTCCCCCTGGGATGAAGGGGGAAAAACTGTTTTTT. Protein: CASSPPGMKGEKLFF. The entire variable domain, with the rest obtained from reference TRBV19 and TRBJ1-4, is as follows: DGGITQSPKYLFRKEGQNVTLSCEQNLNHDAMYWYRQDPGQGLRLIYYSQIVNDFQKGDIAEGYSVSREKKESFPLTVTSAQKNPTAFYLCASSPPGMKGEKLFFGSGTQLSVL.

This clonotype was observed at least ten times. The CDR3 loop is CSVDGDGVSEQFF. The DNA of the CDR3 is TGCAGCGTTGACGGGGACGGGGTGAGTGAGCAGTTCTTC. This chain uses TRBV29-1 with TRBJ2-1, with D perhaps being TRBD1 or TRBD2 (5 bases each). Germline V CDR1 and CDR2: SQVTM, ANQGSEA. The CDR3 spans 13 residues. Trimming took off 3 bases at V and 9 bases at J, with 15 bases between the two ends.

This clonotype came up many times. The V gene is TRBV2, the J gene TRBJ1-6, with D possibly being TRBD1 (6 bases). CDR1 and CDR2 (germline): SNHLY, FYNNEI. V was trimmed by 7 bases and J by 10 bases, leaving 17 bases between them. The CDR3 is made up of 14 amino acids. CDR3 DNA sequence: TGTGCCAGCACCTCACTACAGGGAGGGTCACCCCTCCACTTT. Protein: CASTSLQGGSPLHF.

The sample holds many counts of this clonotype. V and J are TRBV12-3 or TRBV12-4 and TRBJ1-2; TRBD1 agrees at 12 bases. This CDR3 is built from 15 residues. The V and J ends lost 5 bases and 8 bases, in that order; junction bases with no gene match: 9. The CDR3 protein is CASSLAGTGGQGYTF. The CDR3 bases are TGTGCCAGCAGTCTCGCCGGGACAGGGGGCCAGGGCTACACCTTC.

This clonotype was found many times. The chain combines TRBV7-9 with TRBJ1-4; 10 positions agree with TRBD1. This CDR3 contains 16 residues. CDR1 is SEHNR and CDR2 is FQNEAQ in the germline V gene (reference sequence). Trimming at V came to 5 bases and at J to 0 bases, leaving 3 bases not matched to a gene. CDR3 nucleotides: TGTGCCAGCAGCCGGGACAGGGGTTCAACTAATGAAAAACTGTTTTTT. Its translation is CASSRDRGSTNEKLFF.

This clonotype has a handful of counts. The genes are TRBV28 and TRBJ2-2; no firm D call. The V gene's germline CDR1 is MDHEN and CDR2 SYDVKM. The CDR3 contains 15 residues. The germline V and J ends were trimmed by 5 bases and 0 bases, with 10 bases remaining between them. The DNA for the CDR3 is TGTGCCAGCAGTCGATGGTCCGCGAACACCGGGGAGCTGTTTTTT. It encodes CASSRWSANTGELFF.

The chain employs TRBV7-6 and TRBJ2-5, with D possibly matching TRBD2 (6 bases). CDR1 is SGHVS and CDR2 is FNYEAQ in the germline V gene. The V gene lost 1 base and the J gene lost 4 bases, with 13 bases spanning the gap. CDR3 length: 15 residues. The CDR3 DNA sequence: TGTGCCAGCAGCTTAGGTTTGGCGGGGTCAGAGACCCAGTACTTC. The encoded protein is CASSLGLAGSETQYF.

This clonotype has more than one count but fewer than ten. The chain recombines TRBV18 with TRBJ1-1; maybe TRBD1 (5 bases). The CDR3 runs to 15 residues. Germline CDR1 is KGHSH and CDR2 is LQKENI. Trimming pared 0 bases from V and 1 base from J, leaving 9 bases between. Here the CDR3 reads CASSPPPGRNTEAFF. CDR3 DNA sequence: TGTGCCAGCTCACCACCCCCAGGGAGGAACACTGAAGCTTTCTTT.

V and J are TRBV2 and TRBJ2-7; D is tentatively TRBD1 or TRBD2 (6 bases each). V shed 5 bases and J shed 4 bases, with 12 bases lying between them. This CDR3 comprises 13 residues. CDR1 and CDR2 (germline): SNHLY, FYNNEI. The CDR3 loop is CASSPGAGYEQYF. CDR3 nucleotides: TGTGCCAGCAGTCCGGGGGCAGGGTACGAGCAGTACTTC.

This clonotype was counted ten times or more. This rearrangement joins TRBV27 to TRBJ1-6; D is perhaps TRBD1 (6 bases). Germline V gene sequence: CDR1 MNHEY, CDR2 SMNVEV (reference sequence). There are 15 residues in the CDR3. The V end was cut by 5 bases, the J end by 0 bases, with 8 bases between. The CDR3 spells CASSQGSSYNSPLHF. The CDR3, as DNA: TGTGCCAGCAGTCAGGGGAGCTCCTATAATTCACCCCTCCACTTT.

The rearrangement uses TRBV11-2 and TRBJ2-7; 9 positions match TRBD1. This CDR3 has 14 residues. Trimming at V came to 3 bases and at J to 6 bases, leaving 6 bases not matched to a gene. Looked up from germline, CDR1 is SGHAT and CDR2 is FQNNGV. CDR3 loop: CASSFTGTGIEQYF. The CDR3 DNA sequence: TGTGCCAGCAGCTTTACCGGGACAGGGATCGAGCAGTACTTC.

This clonotype was detected a few times. The V call is TRBV3-1, the J call TRBJ2-3; no firm D call. V lost 0 bases, J lost 2 bases, and 9 bases lay in between. The CDR3 covers 15 residues. Germline V gives CDR1 LGHDT, CDR2 YNNKEL (reference sequence). This CDR3 reads CASSQDYRTTDTQYF. CDR3 in DNA: TGTGCCAGCAGCCAAGATTACCGTACCACAGATACGCAGTATTTT.

This clonotype showed up just a few times. This chain uses TRBV24-1 with TRBJ1-4; 7 bases line up with TRBD1. The germline V gene has CDR1 KGHDR and CDR2 SFDVKD. The CDR3 loop spans 14 amino acids. V trimming: 3 bases; J trimming: 7 bases; junction bases outside the gene matches: 4. The CDR3 spells CATSDGTEPEKLFF. The CDR3 region has the DNA TGTGCCACCAGTGATGGGACAGAGCCTGAAAAACTGTTTTTT.

This clonotype occurred many times. The V gene is TRBV12-3 or TRBV12-4, the J gene TRBJ2-2; no firm D call. V lost 7 bases and J 1 base, leaving 13 bases between the germline ends. The CDR3 loop spans 15 amino acids. As DNA, the CDR3 is TGTGCCAGCAATTTGGATCGATTGAACACCGGGGAGCTGTTTTTT. This codes for CASNLDRLNTGELFF.

This clonotype was detected only a few times. This chain connects TRBV29-1 to TRBJ1-2, with no clear D. CDR1 is SQVTM, CDR2 ANQGSEA, per germline. V shed 3 bases and J shed 4 bases, with 15 bases lying between them. CDR3 length equals 14 residues. CDR3 in amino acids: CSVDEEGRTYGYTF. Written as DNA, the CDR3 is TGCAGCGTTGATGAGGAAGGGAGGACCTATGGCTACACCTTC. Using reference TRBV29-1 and TRBJ1-2 for the parts outside the CDR3, the full variable domain is SAVISQKPSRDICQRGTSLTIQCQVDSQVTMMFWYRQQPGQSLTLIATANQGSEATYESGFVIDKFPISRPNLTFSTLTVSNMSPEDSSIYLCSVDEEGRTYGYTFGSGTRLTVV.

This clonotype has a count of ten or more. V usage is TRBV19 and J usage is TRBJ2-3; D is uncertain. This CDR3 is 16 amino acids long. Germline CDR1 LNHDA, CDR2 SQIVND (reference sequence). Trimming took off 3 bases at V and 2 bases at J, with 15 bases between the two ends. As DNA, the CDR3 is TGTGCCAGTAGTATCCCCTTGGGCAGCCCCACAGATACGCAGTATTTT. Its translation is CASSIPLGSPTDTQYF.

A remark on this clonotype: A read error is possible here, since a much larger clone lies one base away. The CDR3 ends on some other residue instead of the conserved phenylalanine or tryptophan, so this is likely a read error. The chain links TRBV5-6 to TRBJ2-3, with 12 bases that match TRBD2. V gave up 2 bases and J gave up 2 bases; unmatched junction bases: 3. Germline assignment: CDR1 SGHDT and CDR2 YYEEEE. The CDR3 has 16 amino acids. The CDR3 nucleotides are TGTGCCAGCAGCTTTACTAGCGGGGGGACCACAGATACGCAGTATTTG. It is translated as CASSFTSGGTTDTQYL.

This clonotype has a count of ten or more. This rearrangement joins TRBV20-1 to TRBJ1-2, with D unresolved. V lost 5 bases to trimming and J lost 8 bases, with 12 bases between them. This CDR3 is 11 amino acids long. Germline V gene sequence: CDR1 DFQATT, CDR2 SNEGSKA (reference sequence). The CDR3 region is CSARLPGGYTF. The CDR3 DNA follows: TGCAGTGCTCGATTACCAGGAGGCTACACCTTC.